This record looks at one T cell receptor beta chain sequence and its context. Its antigen is currently unknown. The entry originates in a study of OX40 agonist ivuxolimab in advanced cancers. Study-wide findings and caveats: Among expanded peripheral T cells, antigen specificity went undetermined. Some nonresponders likewise displayed low normalized T-cell clonal expansion.

Only in-frame clones appear in the TCRdb table, and some are missing; sequencing was by immunoSEQ multiplex PCR. Of fewer than 120,000 clones in the sample, 89% are singletons; the top ten hold 0.27%. The germline V gene encodes CDR1 SEHNR and CDR2 FQNEAQ (reference sequence). CDR3 size: 14 residues. V was cut by 1 base and J by 0 bases, with 7 bases left in between. The input for sequencing was CD4+ or CD8+ T cells sorted from blood, taken in a trial of the OX40 agonist ivuxolimab. This chain links TRBV7-9 with TRBJ2-7; unclear D gene. The source of this sequence is an adult with an advanced solid tumor such as melanoma, head and neck, liver or kidney cancer. The CDR3 loop is CASSLEAASYEQYF. The DNA for the CDR3 is TGTGCCAGCAGCTTAGAAGCAGCCTCCTACGAGCAGTACTTC.